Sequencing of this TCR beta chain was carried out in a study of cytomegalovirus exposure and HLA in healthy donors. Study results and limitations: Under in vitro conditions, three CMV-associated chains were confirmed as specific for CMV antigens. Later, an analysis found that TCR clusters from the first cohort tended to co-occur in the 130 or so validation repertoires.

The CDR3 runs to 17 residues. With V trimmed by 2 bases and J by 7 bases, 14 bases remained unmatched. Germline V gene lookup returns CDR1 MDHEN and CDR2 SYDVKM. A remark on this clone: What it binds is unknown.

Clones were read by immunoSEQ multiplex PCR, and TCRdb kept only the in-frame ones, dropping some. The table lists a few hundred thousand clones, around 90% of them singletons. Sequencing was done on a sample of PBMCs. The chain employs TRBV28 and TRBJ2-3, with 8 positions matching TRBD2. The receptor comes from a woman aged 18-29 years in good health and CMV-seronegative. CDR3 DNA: TGTGCCAGCAGTTTAACCCGATCCGGGACTAGACCTTATACGCAGTATTTT. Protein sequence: CASSLTRSGTRPYTQYF. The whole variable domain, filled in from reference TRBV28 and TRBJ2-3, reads DVKVTQSSRYLVKRTGEKVFLECVQDMDHENMFWYRQDPGLGLRLIYFSYDVKMKEKGDIPEGYSVSREKKERFSLILESASTNQTSMYLCASSLTRSGTRPYTQYFGPGTRLTVL.